This T cell receptor (beta chain) came from a study of radiotherapy plus CTLA-4 blockade in lung cancer. Notes on the study in general: Peripheral blood showed expansion of tumor-derived TCR clones after radiotherapy and ipilimumab. Alongside interferon-beta, early blood T cell clone dynamics were reportedly the best predictor of response.

The germline CDR1 and CDR2 sequences are SNHLY and FYNNEI. The V end lost 8 bases, the J end lost 2 bases, and 19 bases lay between the germline ends. The CDR3 length is 15 residues. Treatment of patients with chemo-refractory metastatic non-small-cell lung cancer consisted of focal radiation plus CTLA-4 blockade with ipilimumab. With respect to this clone: Its specificity is unknown.

Produced via immunoSEQ multiplex PCR; TCRdb's table is partial and in-frame only. There are roughly 130,000 clones in the sample; approximately 90% occur only once, and roughly 6.9% lies in the top ten. This specimen consisted of peripheral blood, obtained from a patient treated with radiotherapy plus ipilimumab. The source of this sequence is a human donor with non-small cell lung cancer that progressed on radiotherapy plus ipilimumab. The rearrangement joins TRBV2 to TRBJ2-7; weak D call: TRBD2 (6 bases). The CDR3 loop is CASRGAGHPPYEQYF. CDR3 nucleotides: TGTGCCAGCCGGGGAGCGGGTCACCCCCCCTACGAGCAGTACTTC.